What follows are 25 T cell receptor beta chains derived from one specimen sequenced in a study of shared clonotypes between healthy human individuals. TCRdb keeps only in-frame clones here, not all; method: immunoSEQ multiplex PCR. The sample has around 2.1 million clones, approximately 94% seen once; the top ten hold more than 1.5%. Naive CD8 isolation took CD45RO-negative cells positively selected for CCR7 and excluded terminally differentiated effector memory CD45RA+ cells. The specimen sequenced was naive CD8+ T cells from PBMCs. Receptors originate from a man aged 18 to 30 in good health. Some clones in this sample may be carry-over from other donors' samples.

V and J are TRBV4-3 and TRBJ2-1, with D uncertain. The length of the CDR3 is 15 residues. Germline-derived CDR1 and CDR2 are LGHNA and YSLEER. Trimming removed 0 bases from V and 6 bases from J, with 12 bases in between. The DNA of the CDR3 is TGCGCCAGCAGCCAAGACAGTGGGGAAAGCAATGAGCAGTTCTTC. It specifies CASSQDSGESNEQFF.

The count of this clone is one. V and J are TRBV6-5 and TRBJ2-7, with 8 bases matching TRBD2. The CDR3 sequence is 14 residues long. Germline CDR1 MNHEY, CDR2 SVGAGI. With V trimmed by 5 bases and J by 6 bases, 9 bases remained unmatched. The CDR3 DNA reads as TGTGCCAGCAGTCTCTCCGGGAGGGTAAGCGAGCAGTACTTC. The encoded protein is CASSLSGRVSEQYF.

This clone occurred once. The chain employs TRBV19 and TRBJ2-5; TRBD1 aligns across 7 bases. This CDR3 region has 15 residues. After removal of 3 bases from V and 2 bases from J, the junction contained 6 bases not matched to a gene. Germline lookup yields CDR1 LNHDA and CDR2 SQIVND (reference sequence). The CDR3 region has the DNA TGTGCCAGTAGTATGGGACAGACGATTCAAGAGACCCAGTACTTC. Translation gives CASSMGQTIQETQYF.

CDR3 protein: CASSFWSGSNEQFF. The CDR3 DNA sequence: TGTGCCAGCAGTTTTTGGTCAGGGTCGAATGAGCAGTTCTTC. The rearrangement uses TRBV28 and TRBJ2-1; D possibly corresponds to TRBD1 (5 bases). In germline, CDR1 is MDHEN, CDR2 SYDVKM. The germline V and J ends were trimmed by 3 bases and 7 bases, with 13 bases remaining between them. The CDR3 contains 14 residues. The variable domain in full, completed from reference TRBV28 and TRBJ2-1, reads DVKVTQSSRYLVKRTGEKVFLECVQDMDHENMFWYRQDPGLGLRLIYFSYDVKMKEKGDIPEGYSVSREKKERFSLILESASTNQTSMYLCASSFWSGSNEQFFGPGTRLTVL.

The V gene is TRBV5-1, the J gene TRBJ2-7; 7 positions match TRBD2. The V gene's germline CDR1 is SGHRS and CDR2 YFSETQ. The CDR3 is 17 residues long. The J segment lost 5 bases and the V segment lost 1 base, leaving 15 bases of the junction unmatched. CDR3 DNA sequence: TGCGCCAGCAGCTTGCCTGGGGTACAGGCGGGAGATAACGAGCAGTACTTC. This sequence encodes CASSLPGVQAGDNEQYF.

A word on this clone: The same CDR3 can be traced to other DNA sequences in this sample. CDR3: CASSLGSGYEQYF. The CDR3 bases are TGTGCCAGCAGCTTGGGAAGCGGCTACGAGCAGTACTTC. This sequence joins TRBV5-5 and TRBJ2-7; a weak D match, TRBD2 (5 bases). The V gene's germline CDR1 is SGHKS and CDR2 YYEKEE (reference sequence). The CDR3 runs 13 residues. V lost 0 bases and J lost 3, with 7 bases in between.

V and J are TRBV5-1 and TRBJ2-7; weak D call: TRBD1 (6 bases). Trimming pared 4 bases from V and 0 bases from J, leaving 14 bases between. There are 15 residues in the CDR3. Germline loops: CDR1 SGHRS, CDR2 YFSETQ. The CDR3: CASSPHRDHSYEQYF. In DNA form, the CDR3 reads TGCGCCAGCAGCCCACACAGGGACCACTCCTACGAGCAGTACTTC.

This chain uses TRBV29-1 with TRBJ2-5, with D perhaps matching TRBD1 (5 bases). Per the germline V gene, CDR1 is SQVTM and CDR2 is ANQGSEA. V was cut by 3 bases and J by 2 bases, with 13 bases left in between. The CDR3 length is 14 residues. CDR3 region: CSVDLGPSQETQYF. For the CDR3, the DNA is TGCAGCGTTGATCTGGGGCCAAGTCAAGAGACCCAGTACTTC.

The chain joins TRBV6-7 to TRBJ1-2, with D perhaps TRBD1 (6 bases). TRBV6-7 qualifies as an ORF whose function is uncertain. This CDR3 spans 18 amino acids. Trimming removed 0 bases from V and 0 bases from J, with 17 bases in between. The CDR3 is CASSYSKTQGKPNYGYTF. The CDR3 DNA sequence: TGTGCCAGCAGTTACTCGAAAACGCAGGGGAAGCCTAACTATGGCTACACCTTC.

This chain's CDR3 is CASSQDETGANYGYTF. CDR3 bases: TGTGCCAGCAGCCAAGATGAGACAGGGGCTAACTATGGCTACACCTTC. The rearrangement links TRBV4-2 to TRBJ1-2; 8 bases match TRBD1. Germline lookup yields CDR1 LGHNA and CDR2 YNFKEQ. The CDR3 is made up of 16 amino acids. The V and J ends lost 0 bases and 0 bases, in that order; junction bases with no gene match: 3.

This chain joins TRBV23-1 and TRBJ2-7; 9 nucleotides agree with TRBD1. TRBV23-1 is an ORF, with its function uncertain. The trim removed 0 bases at V and 2 bases at J, leaving 2 bases unmatched. CDR3 length: 15 amino acids. CDR3 bases: TGCGCCAGCAGTCAATCTGGGACAGGGCCCTACGAGCAGTACTTC. It is translated as CASSQSGTGPYEQYF.

J is TRBJ1-1 and V is TRBV25-1, with D maybe TRBD1 (5 bases). From germline, CDR1 is MGHDK and CDR2 SYGVNS. V was cut by 1 base and J by 4 bases, with 13 bases left in between. The CDR3 totals 15 residues. The CDR3 DNA reads as TGTGCCAGCAGTGAATTCGGGACTCGCTTCACTGAAGCTTTCTTT. Protein sequence: CASSEFGTRFTEAFF.

J is TRBJ1-1 and V is TRBV4-1; D uncertain. The CDR3 covers 16 residues. Germline CDR1 MGHRA, CDR2 YSYEKL. V was cut by 0 bases and J by 1 base, with 12 bases left in between. The CDR3 loop reads CASSQDLWGTNTEAFF. CDR3 bases: TGCGCCAGCAGCCAAGATCTCTGGGGTACGAACACTGAAGCTTTCTTT.

The rearrangement links TRBV5-6 to TRBJ1-5, with unresolved D. The CDR3 contains 13 residues. Germline CDR1 is SGHDT and CDR2 is YYEEEE. Trimming pared 5 bases from V and 3 bases from J, leaving 9 bases between. The CDR3 protein is CASSSALNQPQHF. CDR3 DNA sequence: TGTGCCAGCAGTTCTGCCCTCAATCAGCCCCAGCATTTT.

This sequence joins TRBV7-6 and TRBJ2-7, with 13 bases matching TRBD2. The J segment lost 5 bases and the V segment lost 0 bases, leaving 13 bases of the junction unmatched. CDR1 and CDR2 (germline): SGHVS, FNYEAQ. The CDR3 spans 19 residues. CDR3 DNA: TGTGCCAGCAGCTTAGCGAAAGGCCGTGTCACTAGCGGGAGGGACGAGCAGTACTTC. As protein: CASSLAKGRVTSGRDEQYF.

The chain combines TRBV27 with TRBJ2-1; 9 positions agree with TRBD1. The CDR3 runs 15 residues. CDR1 and CDR2 (germline): MNHEY, SMNVEV (reference sequence). Germline trimming cut 3 bases from V and 8 bases from J; bases unmatched to any gene: 8. The CDR3 nucleotides read TGTGCCAGCAGTTTGGAGACAGGGGGGGTCTATGAGCAGTTCTTC. Amino acid sequence: CASSLETGGVYEQFF.

J is TRBJ2-7 and V is TRBV12-5; TRBD2 might be the D (6 bases). CDR1 and CDR2 (germline): LGHNT, FRNRAP. With 7 bases removed from V and 7 bases from J, the gap between germline ends came to 20 bases. CDR3 length equals 14 residues. The CDR3 sequence is CASAHGGRAREQYF. The CDR3 DNA reads as TGTGCTAGTGCCCACGGGGGACGGGCTAGGGAGCAGTACTTC.

This clone was seen once. The CDR3 DNA follows: TGTGCCAGCAGCTTAGGACCCCTAGCGGGAGGTACCGGTGGTGAGCAGTTCTTC. Protein product: CASSLGPLAGGTGGEQFF. The chain has TRBV7-9 and TRBJ2-1; 11 bases line up with TRBD2. Germline V gene lookup returns CDR1 SEHNR and CDR2 FQNEAQ (reference sequence). Unmatched junction bases numbered 14, after V lost 1 base and J lost 9 bases. The CDR3 spans 18 residues.

V usage is TRBV6-4 and J usage is TRBJ2-1; 11 nucleotides align to TRBD2. This CDR3 is built from 15 residues. Trimming removed 1 base from V and 8 bases from J; junction bases left unmatched: 4. Germline CDR1 MRHNA, CDR2 SNTAGT. In nucleotides, the CDR3 is TGTGCCAGCAGTGACTTTACTAGCGGGAGTCATGAGCAGTTCTTC. This gives the protein CASSDFTSGSHEQFF.

J is TRBJ2-1 and V is TRBV7-9; no clear D. The CDR3 extends over 13 amino acids. Germline V gives CDR1 SEHNR, CDR2 FQNEAQ (reference sequence). V dropped 5 bases and J dropped 0 bases, with 5 bases sitting between them. The CDR3 coding sequence is TGTGCCAGCAGCGTACCCTCCTACAATGAGCAGTTCTTC. It yields the protein CASSVPSYNEQFF. The full variable domain, its missing parts supplied by reference TRBV7-9 and TRBJ2-1, is DTGVSQNPRHKITKRGQNVTFRCDPISEHNRLYWYRQTLGQGPEFLTYFQNEAQLEKSRLLSDRFSAERPKGSFSTLEIQRTEQGDSAMYLCASSVPSYNEQFFGPGTRLTVL.

The chain has TRBV19 and TRBJ2-7; TRBD1 matches at 10 bases. V lost 3 bases, J lost 3 bases, and 5 bases stayed unmatched. The CDR3 contains 15 residues. Looked up from germline, CDR1 is LNHDA and CDR2 is SQIVND (reference sequence). This CDR3 reads CASSIRDRGHYEQYF. The CDR3 bases are TGTGCCAGTAGTATCCGGGACAGGGGTCACTACGAGCAGTACTTC. Looking up the rest from reference TRBV19 and TRBJ2-7 gives the full variable domain: DGGITQSPKYLFRKEGQNVTLSCEQNLNHDAMYWYRQDPGQGLRLIYYSQIVNDFQKGDIAEGYSVSREKKESFPLTVTSAQKNPTAFYLCASSIRDRGHYEQYFGPGTRLTVT.

The chain combines TRBV28 with TRBJ1-1; no reliable D call. The CDR3 runs to 14 residues. The germline CDR1 and CDR2 sequences are MDHEN and SYDVKM. V gave up 3 bases and J gave up 0 bases, with 8 bases separating them. The CDR3 coding sequence is TGTGCCAGCAGTTTTTCCTGGGTGAACACTGAAGCTTTCTTT. Protein: CASSFSWVNTEAFF.

This clone appeared a single time. The chain recombines TRBV6-5 with TRBJ1-2; possible D gene TRBD1, 6 bases. Per germline, CDR1 MNHEY and CDR2 SVGAGI. The V and J ends lost 5 bases and 4 bases respectively, with 14 bases between them. This CDR3 comprises 14 residues. The CDR3 loop is CASSKRGGSYGYTF. Written as DNA, the CDR3 is TGTGCCAGCAGTAAAAGGGGGGGCTCCTATGGCTACACCTTC.

V usage is TRBV7-9 and J usage is TRBJ1-1; no clear D. Trimming stripped 2 bases from V and 5 bases from J, with 15 bases between. CDR3 length: 15 residues. CDR1 is SEHNR, CDR2 FQNEAQ, per germline (reference sequence). The CDR3 nucleotides are TGTGCCAGCAGCTTAACGTTTACGGGAAATACTGAAGCTTTCTTT. It specifies CASSLTFTGNTEAFF.

The chain carries TRBV5-1 and TRBJ2-7, with D perhaps matching TRBD1 or TRBD2 (5 bases each). The CDR3 extends over 17 amino acids. The V and J ends lost 0 bases and 3 bases respectively, with 19 bases between them. The V gene's germline CDR1 is SGHRS and CDR2 YFSETQ. CDR3 protein: CASSLGSLGALDYEQYF. The CDR3 region has the DNA TGCGCCAGCAGCTTGGGGTCCCTCGGGGCGTTGGACTACGAGCAGTACTTC.